A selection of T cell receptor beta chains follows, all from one sample in a study of blood T cell repertoires in COVID-19. TCRdb's table, derived via immunoSEQ multiplex PCR, lists solely in-frame clones and lacks some. The sample consists of approximately 210,000 clones, 84% of them appearing once. What was sequenced was peripheral blood. Source of these receptors: a woman between 50 and 59 years old with active or convalescent COVID-19. Both conserved end residues are trimmed from each CDR3.

v_call: TRBV5-1
j_call: TRBJ2-1
cdr3_aa: ASSYQGAYNEQF

v_call: TRBV6-5
j_call: TRBJ1-1
cdr3_aa: ASSGGVQYTEAF

v_call: TRBV7-9
j_call: TRBJ1-2
cdr3_aa: ASSGVVRDGYT

v_call: TRBV5-4
j_call: TRBJ2-5
cdr3_aa: ASRPGIKETQY

v_call: TRBV2
j_call: TRBJ1-2
cdr3_aa: ASRGQSYGYT

v_call: TRBV14
j_call: TRBJ2-1
cdr3_aa: ASRETGRSYNEQF

v_call: TRBV19
j_call: TRBJ1-2
cdr3_aa: ASSIAGSYGYT

v_call: TRBV5-1
j_call: TRBJ1-2
cdr3_aa: ASSLTGDYGYT

v_call: TRBV7-2
j_call: TRBJ1-2
cdr3_aa: ASSLVSGSPGYT

v_call: TRBV14
j_call: TRBJ2-5
cdr3_aa: ASSPGTGAGETQY

v_call: TRBV11-2
j_call: TRBJ2-7
cdr3_aa: ASSSTGSSYEQY

v_call: TRBV19
j_call: TRBJ2-1
cdr3_aa: ASSIDLTGSYNEQF

v_call: TRBV7-3
j_call: TRBJ2-5
cdr3_aa: ASSLTGALQETQY

v_call: TRBV3-1/TRBV3-2
j_call: TRBJ2-7
cdr3_aa: ASSPRGDEQY

v_call: TRBV9
j_call: TRBJ2-5
cdr3_aa: ASSVGTVRQMGETQY

v_call: TRBV6-5
j_call: TRBJ2-2
cdr3_aa: ASSYSPDRVYGELF

v_call: TRBV18
j_call: TRBJ1-2
cdr3_aa: ASSPYGTEEGYT

v_call: TRBV4-1
j_call: TRBJ2-3
cdr3_aa: ASSQMGGSRDTQY

v_call: TRBV5-1
j_call: TRBJ1-2
cdr3_aa: ASSLTAGGFGYT

v_call: TRBV6-2/TRBV6-3
j_call: TRBJ2-5
cdr3_aa: ASSTSGPYQETQY

v_call: TRBV13
j_call: TRBJ2-7
cdr3_aa: ASSGGRARGLSSYEQY

v_call: TRBV27
j_call: TRBJ2-7
cdr3_aa: ASSLGQTYEQY